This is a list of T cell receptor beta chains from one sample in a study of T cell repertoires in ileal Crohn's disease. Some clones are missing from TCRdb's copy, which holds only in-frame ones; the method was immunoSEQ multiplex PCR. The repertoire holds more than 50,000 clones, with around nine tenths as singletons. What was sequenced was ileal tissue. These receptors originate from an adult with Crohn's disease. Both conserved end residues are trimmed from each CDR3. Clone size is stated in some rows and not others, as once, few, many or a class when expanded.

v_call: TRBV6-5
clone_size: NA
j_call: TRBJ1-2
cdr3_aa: ASNSDRDYGYT

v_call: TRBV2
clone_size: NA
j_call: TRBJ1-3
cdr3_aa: ASSEARGNTIY

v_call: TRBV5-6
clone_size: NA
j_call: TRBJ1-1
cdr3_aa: ASSLGPGSTEAF

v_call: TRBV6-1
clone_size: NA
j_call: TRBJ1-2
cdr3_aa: ASSPQYGYT

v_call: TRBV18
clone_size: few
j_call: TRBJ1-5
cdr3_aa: ASSPSTGVQPQH

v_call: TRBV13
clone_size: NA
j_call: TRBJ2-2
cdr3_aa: ASRRLLAGVGTGELF

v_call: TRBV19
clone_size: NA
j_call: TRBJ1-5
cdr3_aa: ASSIAGSKPQH

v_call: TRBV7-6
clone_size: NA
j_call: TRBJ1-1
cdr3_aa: ASSLWSGENTEAF

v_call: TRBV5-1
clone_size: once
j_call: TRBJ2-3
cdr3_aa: ASSLGQGRDQAADTQY

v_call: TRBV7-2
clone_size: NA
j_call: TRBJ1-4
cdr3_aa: ASSLNPGNEKLF

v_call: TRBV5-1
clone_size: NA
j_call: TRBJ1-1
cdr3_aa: ASSVGQGLMETEAF

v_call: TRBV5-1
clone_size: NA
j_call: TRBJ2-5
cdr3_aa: ASRGRGETQY

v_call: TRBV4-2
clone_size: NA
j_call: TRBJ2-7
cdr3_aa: ASSQLSVEKEQY

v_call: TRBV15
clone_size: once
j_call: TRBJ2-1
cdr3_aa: ATSSGATSLPSNEQF

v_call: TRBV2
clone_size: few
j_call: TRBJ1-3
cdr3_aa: ASRMGLGHTIY

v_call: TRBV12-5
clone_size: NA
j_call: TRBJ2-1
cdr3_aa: ASGPGGSYNEQF

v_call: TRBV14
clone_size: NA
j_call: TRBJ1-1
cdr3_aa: ASSQVSRPTEAF

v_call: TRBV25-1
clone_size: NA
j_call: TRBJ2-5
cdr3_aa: ASSEDWRDEETQY

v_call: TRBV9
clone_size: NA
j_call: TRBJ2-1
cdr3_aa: ASSVAPLAGGHNEQF

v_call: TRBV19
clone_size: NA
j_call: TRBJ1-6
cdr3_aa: ASSPFDRANSPLH

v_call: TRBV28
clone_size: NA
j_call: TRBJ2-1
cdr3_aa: ASCPGGTWNEQF

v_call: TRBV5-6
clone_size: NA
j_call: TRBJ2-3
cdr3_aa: ASSPRLVAGEY

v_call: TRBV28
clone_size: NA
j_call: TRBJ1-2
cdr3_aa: ASNTASGQGTNYGYT

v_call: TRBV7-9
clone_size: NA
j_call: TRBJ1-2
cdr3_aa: ASSLEGDGGYGYT

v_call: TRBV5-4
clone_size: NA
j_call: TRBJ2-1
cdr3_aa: ASSSGEPSYNEQF

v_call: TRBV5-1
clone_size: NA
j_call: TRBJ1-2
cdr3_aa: ASSTTGSYGYT

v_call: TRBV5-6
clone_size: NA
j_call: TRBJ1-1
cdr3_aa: ASTEAGMNTEAF

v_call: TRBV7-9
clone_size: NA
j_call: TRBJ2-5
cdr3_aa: ASSLAGQLVQY

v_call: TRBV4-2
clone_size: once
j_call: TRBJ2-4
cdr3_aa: ASSQAQEGRNIQY

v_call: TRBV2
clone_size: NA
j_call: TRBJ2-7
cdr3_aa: ASSELGSGYEQY

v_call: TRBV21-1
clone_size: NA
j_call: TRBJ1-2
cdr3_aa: AGMDRADGYT

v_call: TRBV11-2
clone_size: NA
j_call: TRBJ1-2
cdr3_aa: ASSWGARGGYT

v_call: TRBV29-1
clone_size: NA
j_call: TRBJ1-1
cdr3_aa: SVEGFDSLYEAF

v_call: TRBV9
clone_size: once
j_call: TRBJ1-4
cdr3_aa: ASSVAGQLNEKLF

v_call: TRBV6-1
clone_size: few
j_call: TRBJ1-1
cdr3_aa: ASIVSFNTEAF

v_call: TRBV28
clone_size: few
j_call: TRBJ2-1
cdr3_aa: ASSSPGTGGAYEQF

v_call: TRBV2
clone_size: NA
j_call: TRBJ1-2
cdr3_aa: ASKFGELDGYT

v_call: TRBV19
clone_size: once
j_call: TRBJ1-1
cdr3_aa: ASLTVDEAF

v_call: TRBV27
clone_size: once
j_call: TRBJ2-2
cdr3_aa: ASHAGTSASTGELF

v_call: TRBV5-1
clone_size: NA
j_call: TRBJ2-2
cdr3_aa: ASSLRGGDRGGGELF

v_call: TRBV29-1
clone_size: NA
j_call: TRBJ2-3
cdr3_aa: SAFSGGRITDTQY

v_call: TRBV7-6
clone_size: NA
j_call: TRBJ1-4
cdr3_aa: ASSPNGQGNEKLF

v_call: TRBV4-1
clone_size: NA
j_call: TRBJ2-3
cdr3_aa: ASSQEPATSTDTQY

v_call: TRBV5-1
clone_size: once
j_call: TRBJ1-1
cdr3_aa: ASSTSGGEAF

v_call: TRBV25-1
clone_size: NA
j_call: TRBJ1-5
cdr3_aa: ASSPSQFNQPQH

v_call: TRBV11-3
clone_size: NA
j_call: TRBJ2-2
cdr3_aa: ASSFWDILNGELF

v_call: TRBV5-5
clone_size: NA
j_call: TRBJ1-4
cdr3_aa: ASSRTGTNEKLF

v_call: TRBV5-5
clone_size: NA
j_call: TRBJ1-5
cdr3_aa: ASSFAGGDNQPQH

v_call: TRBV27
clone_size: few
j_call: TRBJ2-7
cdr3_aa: ASSLGSRAGAYEQY

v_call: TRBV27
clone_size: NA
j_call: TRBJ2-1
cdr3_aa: ASSPSGMREQF

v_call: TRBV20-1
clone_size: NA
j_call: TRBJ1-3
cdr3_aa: SARVGDTIY